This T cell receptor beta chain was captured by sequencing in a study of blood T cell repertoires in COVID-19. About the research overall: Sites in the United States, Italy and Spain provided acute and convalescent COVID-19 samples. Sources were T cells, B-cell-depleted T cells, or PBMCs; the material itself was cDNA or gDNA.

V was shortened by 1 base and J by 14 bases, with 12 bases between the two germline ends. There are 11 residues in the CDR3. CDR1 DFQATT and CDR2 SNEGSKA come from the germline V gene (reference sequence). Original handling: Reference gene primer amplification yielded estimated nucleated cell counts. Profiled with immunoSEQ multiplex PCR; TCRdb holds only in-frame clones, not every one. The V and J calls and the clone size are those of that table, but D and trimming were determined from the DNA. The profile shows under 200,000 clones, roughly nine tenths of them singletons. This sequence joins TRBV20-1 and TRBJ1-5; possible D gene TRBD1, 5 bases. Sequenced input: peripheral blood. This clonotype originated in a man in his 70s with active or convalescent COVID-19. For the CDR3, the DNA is TGCAGTGCTAGAGTCGGCGGCAGGGAGCATTTT. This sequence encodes CSARVGGREHF.